This TCR beta chain was profiled in a study of prognosis after radiotherapy for stage I lung cancer. About the study: Radiotherapy was followed by distant metastases in a few patients, which appeared at a median of roughly seven months; 15 patients showed no significant progression. The study, taken as a whole, reports: Patients given stereotactic body radiation therapy showed fewer unique TCR clones afterward, median 10,088 versus 6,861.

At each of two time points, about 6 milliliters of venous blood were taken. From genomic DNA, TCR beta CDR3 was amplified by two-round multiplex PCR. Amplification during the initial PCR round employed primers specific to each TRBV and TRBJ gene. TCRdb fed the multiplex PCR reads into MiXCR, producing one record per CDR3 protein. This table holds more than 30,000 distinct CDR3 sequences, around 40% found once. This clonotype was seen many times. Its cognate antigen is unknown. This CDR3 has 13 amino acids. Trimming pared 4 bases from V and 7 bases from J, leaving 14 bases between. Germline V lookup: CDR1 SGHRS, CDR2 YFSETQ.

The sequencing here drew on PBMCs, taken before or after stereotactic body radiation therapy (not recorded which). The chain employs TRBV5-1 and TRBJ2-5, with D maybe TRBD2 (6 bases). This sequence originates from a donor at least 50 years old with non-small cell lung cancer. CDR3 coding DNA: TGCGCCAGCAGCCGTCAAGTTAGCGGGACCCAGTACTTC. Amino acid sequence: CASSRQVSGTQYF.